This T cell receptor beta chain appears in the sequencing data of a study of tumor-infiltrating lymphocytes in primary liver carcinoma. The overall study: Subjects consisted of male and female patients aged 30 to 69 years.

In addition to blood RNA drawn from unsorted whole blood, germline DNA was extracted. TCR beta cDNA was prepared out of around 460 ng total RNA by means of a constant-region primer. Slightly modified ARM-PCR served as the procedure for the TCR beta libraries. These libraries came from three rounds of nested multiplex PCR. Rounds one and two of PCR, each of 10 cycles, were primed with TRBV1-TRBV30 forward primers and a C-beta reverse primer. A single record per CDR3 protein comes from TCRdb applying MiXCR to the multiplex PCR reads. The top ten clones hold roughly 9% of a sample with some 320,000 distinct CDR3 sequences, approximately 65% of them seen once. The CDR3 runs 15 residues. The germline gives CDR1 SGHRS, CDR2 YFSETQ. V lost 4 bases and J 0 bases, leaving 11 bases between the germline ends.

The rearrangement links TRBV5-1 to TRBJ2-1; D tentatively fits TRBD1 or TRBD2 (6 bases each). Specimen: peripheral blood. This TCR was sampled from a man between 35 and 55 years old with primary liver carcinoma and hepatitis B virus infection. The CDR3: CASSRGDGSYNEQFF. CDR3 sequence (DNA): TGCGCCAGCAGCAGGGGGGATGGCTCCTACAATGAGCAGTTCTTC.